This TCR beta chain was obtained from a study of Ad26.COV2.S vaccination and SARS-CoV-2 variants. Study-level information: Intramuscularly, Ad26.COV2.S was given either once or twice, 56 days apart.

Specified treatment: around 19 received Ad26.COV2.S at low or high dose, single or two shots; roughly five received placebo; per-sample allocation not given. Day 63 after the first vaccine or placebo injection was the time point for sampling. Study outcomes and limitations: Substantial breadth was reportedly displayed by spike-specific CD8+ and CD4+ T cell responses after vaccination. Ad26.COV2.S recipients had broader spike-specific TCRs (P = 0.0014).

Some clones are missing from TCRdb's copy, which holds only in-frame ones; the method was immunoSEQ multiplex PCR. Of hundreds of thousands of clones listed, 90% are singletons. As regards this clone: The antigen is undetermined.

Germline values: CDR1 SGHAT, CDR2 FQNNGV. Trimming at V came to 6 bases and at J to 2 bases, leaving 15 bases not matched to a gene. This CDR3 has 18 residues. Here the sequenced sample was peripheral blood, taken in a trial of Ad26.COV2.S vaccine versus placebo. V gene TRBV11-2 combines with J gene TRBJ2-3, with 9 bases identical to TRBD2. The clonotype originates from a person between 18 and 60 years old who received the Ad26.COV2.S COVID-19 vaccine or a placebo. CDR3 DNA: TGTGCCAGCAGTGACCCCTCGCGGGAGGGGCGGTTCACAGATACGCAGTATTTT. Translating it yields CASSDPSREGRFTDTQYF.